Reported below is one T cell receptor beta chain. The antigen is not known. This sample was taken from a study of response to subunit inactivated influenza vaccine. Trimming took 0 bases from V and 4 from J; bases not matched to a gene: 6. The CDR3 spans 15 residues. Germline-derived CDR1 and CDR2 are LNHNV and YYDKDF (reference sequence). Whole-study results and caveats: Authors suggested each seasonal influenza vaccination recruits few new T cells.

One entry per CDR3 protein results from TCRdb running MiXCR on the RT-PCR reads. Of roughly 460,000 distinct CDR3 sequences listed, approximately 9.9% are singletons. The TCR was taken from a man in his fifties or sixties who received an inactivated influenza vaccine. The chain has TRBV15 and TRBJ2-7; 7 nucleotides match TRBD2. This specimen was PBMCs from blood, taken roughly 6 weeks after vaccination. The CDR3 protein is CATSRDGGDRYEQYF. For the CDR3, the DNA is TGTGCCACCAGCAGAGATGGGGGGGATAGGTACGAGCAGTACTTC.